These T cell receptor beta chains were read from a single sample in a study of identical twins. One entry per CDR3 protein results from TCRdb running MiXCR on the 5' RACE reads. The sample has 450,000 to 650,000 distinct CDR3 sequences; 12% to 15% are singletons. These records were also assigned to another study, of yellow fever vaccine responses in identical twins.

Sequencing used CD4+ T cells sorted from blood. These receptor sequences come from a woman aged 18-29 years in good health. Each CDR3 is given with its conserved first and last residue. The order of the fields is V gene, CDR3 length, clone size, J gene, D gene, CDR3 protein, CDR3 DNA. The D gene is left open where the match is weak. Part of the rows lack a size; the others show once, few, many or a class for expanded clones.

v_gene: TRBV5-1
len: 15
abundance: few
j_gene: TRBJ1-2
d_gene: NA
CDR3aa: CASSLYGEYNYGYTF
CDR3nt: TGCGCCAGCAGCTTGTATGGGGAGTACAACTATGGCTACACCTTC

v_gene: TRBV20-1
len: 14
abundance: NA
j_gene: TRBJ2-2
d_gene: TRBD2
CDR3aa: CSARVAGGTGELFF
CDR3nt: TGCAGTGCTAGAGTAGCGGGGGGTACCGGGGAGCTGTTTTTT

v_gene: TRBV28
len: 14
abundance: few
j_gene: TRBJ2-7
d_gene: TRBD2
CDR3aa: CASTLTSGSREQYF
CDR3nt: TGTGCCAGCACACTAACTAGCGGGAGTCGAGAGCAGTACTTC

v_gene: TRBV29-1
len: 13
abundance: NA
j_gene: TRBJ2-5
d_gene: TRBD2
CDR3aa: CSAGTSGGETQYF
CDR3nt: TGCAGCGCCGGGACTAGCGGGGGTGAGACCCAGTACTTC

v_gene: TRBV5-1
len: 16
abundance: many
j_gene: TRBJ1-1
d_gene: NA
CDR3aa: CASSFGQGNRNTEAFF
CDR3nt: TGCGCCAGCAGCTTCGGGCAGGGAAACCGGAACACTGAAGCTTTCTTT

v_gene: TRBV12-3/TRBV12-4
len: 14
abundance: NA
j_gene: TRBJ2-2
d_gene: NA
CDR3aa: CASRSHRNTGELFF
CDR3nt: TGTGCCAGCAGAAGTCATAGGAACACCGGGGAGCTGTTTTTT

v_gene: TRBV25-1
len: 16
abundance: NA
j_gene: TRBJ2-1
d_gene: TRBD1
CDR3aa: CASSKLQGQVGDEQFF
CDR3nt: TGTGCCAGCAGTAAGTTACAGGGACAGGTGGGCGATGAGCAGTTCTTC

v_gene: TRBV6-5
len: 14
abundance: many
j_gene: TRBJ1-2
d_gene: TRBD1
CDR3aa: CASSYDRVVRGYTF
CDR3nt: TGTGCCAGCAGTTACGACAGGGTGGTTAGGGGCTACACCTTC

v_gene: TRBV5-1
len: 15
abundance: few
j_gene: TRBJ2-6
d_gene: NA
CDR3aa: CASSPQMAGANVLTF
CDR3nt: TGCGCCAGCAGCCCCCAAATGGCGGGGGCCAACGTCCTGACTTTC

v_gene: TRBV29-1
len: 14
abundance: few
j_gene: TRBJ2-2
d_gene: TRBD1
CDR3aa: CSVGPGTVPGELFF
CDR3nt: TGCAGCGTTGGTCCCGGGACAGTGCCCGGGGAGCTGTTTTTT

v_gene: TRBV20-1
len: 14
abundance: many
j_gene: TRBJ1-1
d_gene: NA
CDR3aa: CSARESAKNTEAFF
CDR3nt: TGCAGTGCTAGAGAATCGGCCAAGAACACTGAAGCTTTCTTT

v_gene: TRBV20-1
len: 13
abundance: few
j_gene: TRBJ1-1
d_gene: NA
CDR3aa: CSALGEAGAEAFF
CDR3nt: TGCAGTGCGCTTGGGGAAGCAGGGGCTGAAGCTTTCTTT

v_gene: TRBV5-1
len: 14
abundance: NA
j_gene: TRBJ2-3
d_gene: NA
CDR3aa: CASTPGHGTDTQYF
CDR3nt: TGCGCCAGCACCCCCGGCCATGGCACAGATACGCAGTATTTT

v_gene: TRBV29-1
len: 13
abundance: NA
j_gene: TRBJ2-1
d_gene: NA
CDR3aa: CSFLSGADNEQFF
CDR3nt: TGCAGCTTTTTGTCTGGAGCGGACAATGAGCAGTTCTTC

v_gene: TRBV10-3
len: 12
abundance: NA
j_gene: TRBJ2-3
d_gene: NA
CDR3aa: CAISPRTDTQYF
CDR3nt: TGTGCCATCAGCCCTCGCACAGATACGCAGTATTTT

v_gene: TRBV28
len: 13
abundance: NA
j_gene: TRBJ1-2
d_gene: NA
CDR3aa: CASSSYRELGYTF
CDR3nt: TGTGCCAGCAGTTCTTACCGGGAGCTTGGCTACACCTTC

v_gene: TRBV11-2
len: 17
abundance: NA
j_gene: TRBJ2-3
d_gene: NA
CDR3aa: CASSLEAWREEKDTQYF
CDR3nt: TGTGCCAGCAGCTTAGAGGCTTGGAGGGAGGAAAAAGATACGCAGTATTTT

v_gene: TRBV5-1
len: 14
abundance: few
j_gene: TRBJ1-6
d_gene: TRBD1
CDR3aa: CASSVGQGDSPLHF
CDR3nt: TGCGCCAGCAGCGTCGGACAGGGGGATTCACCCCTCCACTTT

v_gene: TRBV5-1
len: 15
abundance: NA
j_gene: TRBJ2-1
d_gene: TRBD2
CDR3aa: CASSLDGTMNNEQFF
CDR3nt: TGCGCCAGCAGCTTGGATGGGACTATGAACAATGAGCAGTTCTTC

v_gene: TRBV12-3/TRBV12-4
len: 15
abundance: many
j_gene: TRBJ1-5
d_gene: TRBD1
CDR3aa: CASRRGQGTNQPQHF
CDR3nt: TGTGCCAGCAGAAGAGGACAGGGGACAAATCAGCCCCAGCATTTT

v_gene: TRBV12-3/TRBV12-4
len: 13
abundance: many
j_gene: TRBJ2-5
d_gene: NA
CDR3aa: CASSLGVGETQYF
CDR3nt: TGTGCCAGCAGCTTAGGTGTGGGAGAGACCCAGTACTTC

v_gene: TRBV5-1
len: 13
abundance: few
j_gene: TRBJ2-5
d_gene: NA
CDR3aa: CASRRQDQETQYF
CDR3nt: TGCGCCAGCAGACGACAGGATCAAGAGACCCAGTACTTC

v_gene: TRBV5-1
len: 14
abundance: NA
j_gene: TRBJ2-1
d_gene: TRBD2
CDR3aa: CASGPGLAGDEQFF
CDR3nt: TGCGCCAGCGGCCCGGGACTAGCGGGGGATGAGCAGTTCTTC

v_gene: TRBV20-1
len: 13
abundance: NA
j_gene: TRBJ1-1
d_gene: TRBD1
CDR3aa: CSAPRTGITEAFF
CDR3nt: TGCAGTGCCCCCCGGACAGGGATCACTGAAGCTTTCTTT

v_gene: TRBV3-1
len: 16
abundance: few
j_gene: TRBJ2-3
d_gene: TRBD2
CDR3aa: CASSLRTSRSTDTQYF
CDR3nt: TGTGCCAGCAGCCTTCGGACTAGCCGGAGCACAGATACGCAGTATTTT

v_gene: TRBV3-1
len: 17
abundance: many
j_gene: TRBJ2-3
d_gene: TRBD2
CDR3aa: CASSQGGLAGGADTQYF
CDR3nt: TGTGCCAGCAGCCAAGGCGGACTAGCGGGGGGTGCAGATACGCAGTATTTT

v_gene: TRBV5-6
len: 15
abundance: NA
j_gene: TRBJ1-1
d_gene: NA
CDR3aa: CASSLESIRNTEAFF
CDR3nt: TGTGCCAGCAGCTTGGAGTCCATCAGGAACACTGAAGCTTTCTTT

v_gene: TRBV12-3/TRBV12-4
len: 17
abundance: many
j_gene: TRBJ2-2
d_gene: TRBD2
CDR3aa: CASSALGAGLWTGELFF
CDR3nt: TGTGCCAGCAGTGCCCTAGGAGCGGGGCTATGGACCGGGGAGCTGTTTTTT

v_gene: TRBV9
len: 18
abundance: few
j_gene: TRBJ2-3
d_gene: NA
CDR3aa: CASSVGGGSTPSTDTQYF
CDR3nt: TGTGCCAGCAGCGTAGGAGGTGGGTCGACCCCTTCCACAGATACGCAGTATTTT

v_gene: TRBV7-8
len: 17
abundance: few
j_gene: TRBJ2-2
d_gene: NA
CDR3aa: CASSLSTGRVNTGELFF
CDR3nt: TGTGCCAGCAGCTTATCTACGGGCAGAGTGAACACCGGGGAGCTGTTTTTT

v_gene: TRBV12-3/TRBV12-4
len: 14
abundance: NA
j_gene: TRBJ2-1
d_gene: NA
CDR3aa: CASRLDISYNEQFF
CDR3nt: TGTGCCAGCCGGCTAGATATCTCCTACAATGAGCAGTTCTTC

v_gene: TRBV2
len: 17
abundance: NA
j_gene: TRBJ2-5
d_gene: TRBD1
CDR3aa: CASRPRTGRKFQETQYF
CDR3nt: TGTGCCAGCAGACCCAGGACAGGACGCAAATTCCAAGAGACCCAGTACTTC

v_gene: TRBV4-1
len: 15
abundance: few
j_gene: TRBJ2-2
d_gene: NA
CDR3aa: CASSQPVSNTGELFF
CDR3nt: TGCGCCAGCAGCCAACCCGTCTCGAACACCGGGGAGCTGTTTTTT

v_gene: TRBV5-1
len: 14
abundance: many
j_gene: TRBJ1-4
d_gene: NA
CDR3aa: CASSSSATNEKLFF
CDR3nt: TGCGCCAGCAGCTCTAGTGCAACTAATGAAAAACTGTTTTTT

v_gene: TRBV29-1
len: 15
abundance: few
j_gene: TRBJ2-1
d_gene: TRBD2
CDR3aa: CSVVLAGGPHNEQFF
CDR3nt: TGCAGCGTTGTTTTAGCGGGAGGGCCTCACAATGAGCAGTTCTTC

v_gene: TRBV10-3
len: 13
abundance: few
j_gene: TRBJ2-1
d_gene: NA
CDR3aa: CAISDQRNNEQFF
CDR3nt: TGTGCCATCAGTGACCAGCGGAACAATGAGCAGTTCTTC

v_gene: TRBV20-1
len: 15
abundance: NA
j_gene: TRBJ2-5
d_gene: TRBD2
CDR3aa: CSARDILAGLETQYF
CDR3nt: TGCAGTGCTAGAGATATCCTAGCGGGATTGGAGACCCAGTACTTC

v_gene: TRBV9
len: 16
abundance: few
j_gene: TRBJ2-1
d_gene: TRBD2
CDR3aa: CASSAPGLAGDNEQFF
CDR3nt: TGTGCCAGCAGCGCCCCGGGACTAGCGGGAGACAATGAGCAGTTCTTC

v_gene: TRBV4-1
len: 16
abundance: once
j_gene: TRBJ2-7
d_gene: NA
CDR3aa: CASSQEAAVTQCEQYF
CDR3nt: TGCGCCAGCAGCCAAGAGGCGGCAGTAACACAATGCGAGCAGTACTTC

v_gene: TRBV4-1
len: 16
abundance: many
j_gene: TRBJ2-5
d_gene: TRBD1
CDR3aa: CASSQAGQGIQETQYF
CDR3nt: TGCGCCAGCAGCCAAGCGGGACAGGGGATCCAAGAGACCCAGTACTTC

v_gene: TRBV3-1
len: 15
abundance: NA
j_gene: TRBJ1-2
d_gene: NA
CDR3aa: CASSQGIVESYGYTF
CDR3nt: TGTGCCAGCAGCCAAGGGATTGTAGAGAGCTATGGCTACACCTTC

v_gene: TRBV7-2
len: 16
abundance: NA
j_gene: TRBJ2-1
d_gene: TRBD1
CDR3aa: CASSFLKGQGNNEQFF
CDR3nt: TGTGCCAGCAGCTTCCTTAAGGGACAGGGGAACAATGAGCAGTTCTTC

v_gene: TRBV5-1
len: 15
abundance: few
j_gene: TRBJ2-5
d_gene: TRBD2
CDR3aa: CASSLASGISETQYF
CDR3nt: TGCGCCAGCAGCTTGGCGAGCGGGATATCAGAGACCCAGTACTTC

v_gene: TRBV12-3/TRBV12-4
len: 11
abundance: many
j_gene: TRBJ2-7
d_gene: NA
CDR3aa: CASSSTYEQYF
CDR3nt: TGTGCCAGCAGCTCGACCTACGAGCAGTACTTC

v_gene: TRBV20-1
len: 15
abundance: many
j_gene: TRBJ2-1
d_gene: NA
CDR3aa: CSASQQRLPYNEQFF
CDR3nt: TGCAGTGCTAGCCAACAGCGGCTCCCCTACAATGAGCAGTTCTTC

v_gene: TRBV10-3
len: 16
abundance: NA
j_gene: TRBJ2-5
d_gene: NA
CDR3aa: CAISKTTGTMGETQYF
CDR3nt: TGTGCCATCAGCAAAACGACTGGGACGATGGGAGAGACCCAGTACTTC

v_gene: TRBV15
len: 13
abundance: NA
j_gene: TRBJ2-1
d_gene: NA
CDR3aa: CATSRDKDNEQFF
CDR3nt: TGTGCCACCAGCAGAGATAAGGACAATGAGCAGTTCTTC

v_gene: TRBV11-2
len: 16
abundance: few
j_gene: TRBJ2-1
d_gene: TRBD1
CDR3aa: CASSLGGQGARNEQFF
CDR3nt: TGTGCCAGCAGCTTAGGTGGGCAGGGGGCGCGGAATGAGCAGTTCTTC

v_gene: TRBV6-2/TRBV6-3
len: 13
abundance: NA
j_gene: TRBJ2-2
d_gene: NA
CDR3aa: CASSSRVTGELFF
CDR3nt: TGTGCCAGCAGTAGTCGAGTCACCGGGGAGCTGTTTTTT

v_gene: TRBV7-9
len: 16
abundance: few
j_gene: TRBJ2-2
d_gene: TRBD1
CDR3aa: CASSFNRGQGDGELFF
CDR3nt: TGTGCCAGCAGCTTCAACAGAGGACAGGGCGACGGGGAGCTGTTTTTT

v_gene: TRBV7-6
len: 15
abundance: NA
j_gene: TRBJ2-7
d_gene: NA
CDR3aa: CASSLGTGLRYEQYF
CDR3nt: TGTGCCAGCAGCTTAGGGACGGGGCTTCGGTACGAGCAGTACTTC

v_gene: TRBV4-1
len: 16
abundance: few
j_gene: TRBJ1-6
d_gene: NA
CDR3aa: CASSFTGSSPNSPLHF
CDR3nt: TGCGCCAGCAGCTTTACAGGGAGCAGTCCCAATTCACCCCTCCACTTT